The next 27 T cell receptor beta chains were all read from a single sample in a study of OX40 agonist ivuxolimab in advanced cancers. TCRdb keeps only in-frame clones here, not all; method: immunoSEQ multiplex PCR. The profile shows 55,000 to 65,000 clones, 75% to 95% of them singletons. The input for sequencing was CD4+ or CD8+ T cells sorted from blood, taken in a trial of the OX40 agonist ivuxolimab. These receptors were obtained from an adult with an advanced solid tumor such as melanoma, head and neck, liver or kidney cancer.

This clone was detected once. The J gene is TRBJ2-7, the V gene TRBV19; 8 bases map to TRBD2. Germline V gives CDR1 LNHDA, CDR2 SQIVND (reference sequence). This CDR3 has 15 residues. Trimming removed 5 bases from V and 2 bases from J; junction bases left unmatched: 8. The CDR3: CASSALAGGTYEQYF. CDR3 bases: TGTGCCAGTAGTGCACTGGCGGGAGGTACCTACGAGCAGTACTTC.

The rearrangement uses TRBV6-6 and TRBJ2-5, with 7 positions matching TRBD1. The germline CDR1 and CDR2 sequences are MNHNY and SVGAGI (reference sequence). V dropped 5 bases and J dropped 2; count of bases not matched to a gene: 2. CDR3 length: 13 amino acids. CDR3 DNA: TGTGCCAGCAGTCCGACAGGGCAAGAGACCCAGTACTTC. Translation: CASSPTGQETQYF.

The rearrangement links TRBV28 to TRBJ2-3; D is ambiguous. V was cut by 1 base and J by 0 bases, with 8 bases left in between. The germline CDR1 and CDR2 sequences are MDHEN and SYDVKM. The CDR3 is made up of 15 amino acids. Here the CDR3 reads CASSLLAVSTDTQYF. The CDR3 DNA is TGTGCCAGCAGTTTATTGGCAGTTAGCACAGATACGCAGTATTTT.

The chain is built from TRBV6-5 and TRBJ2-1, with D possibly being TRBD2 (5 bases). The CDR3 consists of 14 residues. Trimming took 11 bases from V and 0 from J, leaving 14 bases between them. Germline values: CDR1 MNHEY, CDR2 SVGAGI. The DNA for the CDR3 is TGTGCCTCAATGCGAGGGAGCTCCTACAATGAGCAGTTCTTC. Its translation is CASMRGSSYNEQFF.

This chain uses TRBV28 with TRBJ1-5; 7 bases agree with TRBD1. The germline V gene encodes CDR1 MDHEN and CDR2 SYDVKM. V lost 2 bases and J lost 3; bases outside the gene matches: 4. CDR3 size: 15 residues. This chain's CDR3 is CASSLHRGDNQPQHF. The CDR3, as DNA: TGTGCCAGCAGTTTACACAGGGGCGACAATCAGCCCCAGCATTTT.

The J gene is TRBJ2-6, the V gene TRBV7-2, with 8 positions matching TRBD1. CDR3 size: 17 residues. Trimming cost V 4 bases and J 4 bases; bases outside gene matches: 9. The germline CDR1 and CDR2 sequences are SGHTA and FQGNSA. CDR3 sequence reads: CASSSRGRPAGANVLTF. The CDR3, as DNA: TGTGCCAGCAGCTCCAGGGGGCGCCCCGCCGGGGCCAACGTCCTGACTTTC.

This clone was found once. The chain couples TRBV6-1 to TRBJ1-2; no reliable D call. V was cut by 5 bases and J by 4 bases, with 8 bases left in between. The CDR3 has 12 residues. Germline assignment: CDR1 MNHNS and CDR2 SASEGT. CDR3 DNA: TGTGCCAGCAGTCCGGGGATCTATGGCTACACCTTC. Translation: CASSPGIYGYTF.

The rearrangement uses TRBV7-8 and TRBJ1-3, with D hard to call. This CDR3 is 14 amino acids long. Trimming removed 4 bases from V and 0 bases from J, with 7 bases in between. Germline V lookup: CDR1 SGHVS, CDR2 FQNEAQ. This chain's CDR3 is CASSSVSSGNTIYF. The CDR3 DNA follows: TGTGCCAGCAGCTCGGTGAGCTCTGGAAACACCATATATTTT.

This rearrangement joins TRBV11-2 to TRBJ2-7; 12 bases fit TRBD2. V dropped 5 bases and J dropped 3; count of bases not matched to a gene: 2. Germline lookup yields CDR1 SGHAT and CDR2 FQNNGV. This CDR3 contains 14 residues. For the CDR3, the DNA is TGTGCCAGCAGCCAGACTAGCGGGAGCTACGAGCAGTACTTC. It yields the protein CASSQTSGSYEQYF.

Here the CDR3 reads CAARPDSYEQYF. The CDR3 region has the DNA TGTGCCGCTCGGCCGGATTCCTACGAGCAGTACTTC. The chain recombines TRBV28 with TRBJ2-7; D is unclear. Trimming removed 11 bases from V and 1 base from J, with 12 bases in between. CDR1 is MDHEN, CDR2 SYDVKM, per germline. The CDR3 length is 12 residues.

In this sample, this clone turned up once. The chain combines TRBV6-5 with TRBJ2-7, with TRBD2 as a possible D gene (5 bases). This CDR3 is 15 amino acids long. The V end was cut by 5 bases, the J end by 4 bases, with 18 bases between. The V gene's germline CDR1 is MNHEY and CDR2 SVGAGI. The CDR3 nucleotides read TGTGCCAGCAGTAGACTGAAGGGAGTAAGGTACGAGCAGTACTTC. The encoded protein is CASSRLKGVRYEQYF.

The chain is built from TRBV28 and TRBJ2-2; 12 bases match TRBD2. Per germline, CDR1 MDHEN and CDR2 SYDVKM. Trimming at V came to 7 bases and at J to 8 bases, leaving 5 bases not matched to a gene. The CDR3 has 14 residues. CDR3 sequence (DNA): TGTGCCAGCACCAGACTAGCGGGAGCTGGGGAGCTGTTTTTT. It specifies CASTRLAGAGELFF.

The gene calls are TRBV7-9 and TRBJ2-1, with 9 bases identical to TRBD1. Per the germline V gene, CDR1 is SEHNR and CDR2 is FQNEAQ (reference sequence). The J segment lost 4 bases and the V segment lost 5 bases, leaving 6 bases of the junction unmatched. The CDR3 covers 15 residues. This CDR3 is CASSQGQGGYNEQFF. DNA for the CDR3: TGTGCCAGCAGCCAGGGACAGGGAGGTTACAATGAGCAGTTCTTC.

In DNA form, the CDR3 reads TGTGCCAGCAGTTTCCAGGGAGTCTCTGGGGCCAACGTCCTGACTTTC. Translation gives CASSFQGVSGANVLTF. The chain uses TRBV6-5 and TRBJ2-6; D may match TRBD1 or TRBD2 (5 bases each). This CDR3 comprises 16 residues. V shed 4 bases and J shed 0 bases, with 10 bases lying between them. Per germline, CDR1 MNHEY and CDR2 SVGAGI.

The gene calls are TRBV6-5 and TRBJ2-2, with D possibly called TRBD1 or TRBD2 (5 bases each). Germline V gene data show CDR1 as MNHEY and CDR2 as SVGAGI. V was clipped by 10 bases and J by 2 bases, with 11 bases between them. CDR3 size: 13 residues. CDR3 DNA sequence: TGTGCCACTCGGGGCCGAAACACCGGGGAGCTGTTTTTT. Protein product: CATRGRNTGELFF.

V gene TRBV5-1 combines with J gene TRBJ2-3; D unresolved. V was shortened by 0 bases and J by 7 bases, with 12 bases between the two germline ends. Germline assignment: CDR1 SGHRS and CDR2 YFSETQ. This CDR3 has 14 residues. CDR3 sequence reads: CASSLEPSGNTQYF. In DNA, the CDR3 is TGCGCCAGCAGCTTGGAACCCTCGGGTAATACGCAGTATTTT.

V usage is TRBV10-3 and J usage is TRBJ2-5, with TRBD1 matching 7 bases. CDR3 length equals 15 residues. CDR1 and CDR2 (germline): ENHRY, SYGVKD. With V trimmed by 0 bases and J by 3 bases, 4 bases remained unmatched. The CDR3, as DNA: TGTGCCATCAGTGAGTCATGGGGGACAGAAGAGACCCAGTACTTC. Translated: CAISESWGTEETQYF.

CDR3 sequence reads: CASSTGGPPYEQYF. In nucleotides, the CDR3 is TGTGCCAGTAGCACCGGGGGGCCCCCCTACGAGCAGTACTTC. V and J are TRBV19 and TRBJ2-7; D may be TRBD2 (7 bases). The CDR3 covers 14 residues. Between the trimmed V and J ends, which lost 6 bases and 2 bases, there was a span of 14 bases. Germline V gene data show CDR1 as LNHDA and CDR2 as SQIVND (reference sequence).

The J gene is TRBJ2-5, the V gene TRBV18; D perhaps matches TRBD1 (5 bases). The J call may be in error: the DNA end matches TRBJ2-7 better. Germline CDR1 is KGHSH and CDR2 is LQKENI. This CDR3 spans 14 amino acids. CDR3 protein: CASSPPAGSDEQYF. Here the CDR3 DNA reads TGTGCCAGCTCACCACCCGCAGGGTCAGACGAGCAGTACTTC.

This clone was seen only a few times. In DNA form, the CDR3 reads TGTGCCAGCAGTTCGTCGGGACAGCGTTTCACTATGACCGGCTACACCTTC. This translates into CASSSSGQRFTMTGYTF. The chain employs TRBV27 and TRBJ1-2, with 7 nucleotides matching TRBD1. This CDR3 has 17 residues. V gave up 4 bases and J gave up 8 bases; unmatched junction bases: 19. The germline V gene has CDR1 MNHEY and CDR2 SMNVEV (reference sequence).

V gene TRBV28 combines with J gene TRBJ2-2; D is uncertain. Germline CDR1 and CDR2: MDHEN and SYDVKM. The CDR3 has 13 amino acids. V lost 3 bases and J 2 bases, leaving 4 bases between the germline ends. The CDR3 here is CASSFHNTGELFF. CDR3 in DNA: TGTGCCAGCAGTTTTCATAACACCGGGGAGCTGTTTTTT. The full variable domain, completed using reference TRBV28 and TRBJ2-2, is DVKVTQSSRYLVKRTGEKVFLECVQDMDHENMFWYRQDPGLGLRLIYFSYDVKMKEKGDIPEGYSVSREKKERFSLILESASTNQTSMYLCASSFHNTGELFFGEGSRLTVL.

The chain joins TRBV29-1 to TRBJ1-1, with no clear D. Trimming took 6 bases from V and 0 from J, leaving 20 bases between them. Germline V CDR1 and CDR2: SQVTM, ANQGSEA. The CDR3 runs 16 residues. This CDR3 reads CSVKSGLLSMNTEAFF. CDR3 in DNA: TGCAGCGTGAAGAGTGGCCTGTTATCCATGAACACTGAAGCTTTCTTT.

The chain combines TRBV27 with TRBJ2-1; the match to TRBD2 covers 8 bases. J gave up 0 bases and V 7 bases, and 8 bases lay outside the gene matches. Germline V gene lookup returns CDR1 MNHEY and CDR2 SMNVEV (reference sequence). The CDR3 is made up of 16 amino acids. Here the CDR3 DNA reads TGTGCCAGCAAAGATCGCGGGAGGACCTCCTACAATGAGCAGTTCTTC. This codes for CASKDRGRTSYNEQFF.

V gene TRBV15 combines with J gene TRBJ2-7; D is perhaps TRBD1 (5 bases). CDR3 size: 14 residues. Germline CDR1 reads LNHNV; CDR2 reads YYDKDF (reference sequence). Trimming shortened V by 0 bases and J by 3 bases, and 9 bases separated the two germline ends. CDR3 amino acids: CATSREQAVYEQYF. CDR3 in DNA: TGTGCCACCAGCAGAGAACAGGCCGTCTACGAGCAGTACTTC.

This rearrangement joins TRBV4-1 to TRBJ2-1, with 10 bases identical to TRBD2. Germline-derived CDR1 and CDR2 are MGHRA and YSYEKL. This CDR3 region has 17 residues. V shed 1 base, J shed 6 bases, and the junction held 9 bases outside the gene matches. The CDR3 DNA sequence: TGCGCCAGCAGCCAAGCTAAGCGGGAGGGAGGTCGCAATGAGCAGTTCTTC. This encodes CASSQAKREGGRNEQFF.

CDR3: CASSLGAGLSGNTIYF. As DNA, the CDR3 is TGTGCCAGCAGCTTAGGGGCGGGCCTCTCTGGAAACACCATATATTTT. This chain uses TRBV7-2 with TRBJ1-3, with D unclear. This CDR3 comprises 16 residues. The germline V gene has CDR1 SGHTA and CDR2 FQGNSA. V lost 1 base to trimming and J lost 0 bases, with 10 bases between them.

V usage is TRBV4-1 and J usage is TRBJ2-2; TRBD2 matches at 13 bases. Germline V gene sequence: CDR1 MGHRA, CDR2 YSYEKL. The CDR3 consists of 17 residues. V was pared by 5 bases and J by 6 bases, with 9 bases of the junction left unmatched. For the CDR3, the DNA is TGCGCCAGCAGCTCCCCTGGACTAGCGGGAGCATCCGGGGAGCTGTTTTTT. Translation: CASSSPGLAGASGELFF.